The rows below give T cell receptor beta chains drawn from one sample of a study of beta chain features in type 1 diabetes. The data were produced by immunoSEQ multiplex PCR, yet TCRdb's version contains in-frame clones alone and is incomplete. The sample has about 320,000 clones, roughly 15% seen once. Sequenced sample: central memory CD4+ T cells from blood. The origin of the receptors is a man younger than 45 in good health. The CDR3 runs from the conserved cysteine through the conserved F or W. The order of the fields is clone size, J gene, D gene, V gene, CDR3 protein, CDR3 DNA. D genes are given only for firm matches. Rows give clone size only sometimes, using once, few, many, or a class for an expanded clone.

>few|TRBJ1-1|NA|TRBV18
CASSPPNSRNTEAFF
TGTGCCAGCTCACCACCGAACAGCAGAAACACTGAAGCTTTCTTT
>few|TRBJ2-5|TRBD2|TRBV5-1
CASSLNGEGETQYF
TGCGCCAGCAGCTTGAACGGGGAGGGAGAGACCCAGTACTTC
>NA|TRBJ2-5|NA|TRBV15
CATRRHSETQYF
TGTGCCACCCGGCGACACTCGGAGACCCAGTACTTC
>NA|TRBJ2-5|TRBD1|TRBV4-3
CASSQGVSGQGIETQYF
TGCGCCAGCAGCCAAGGCGTTTCGGGACAGGGGATAGAGACCCAGTACTTC
>NA|TRBJ2-3|NA|TRBV6-1
CASSEGLNTQYF
TGTGCCAGCAGTGAAGGTCTAAATACGCAGTATTTT
>NA|TRBJ1-2|NA|TRBV19
CASSSVTGTFYTF
TGTGCCAGTAGTTCCGTGACAGGTACCTTCTACACCTTC
>few|TRBJ1-5|NA|TRBV28
CATVLPNLTNQPQHF
TGTGCCACCGTTCTACCCAATTTAACCAACCAGCCCCAGCATTTT
>few|TRBJ2-5|NA|TRBV27
CASRPHLGRIQETQYF
TGTGCCAGCAGACCACACCTGGGCAGAATACAAGAGACCCAGTACTTC
>many|TRBJ2-2|TRBD2|TRBV4-3
CASSQSIAGTGELFF
TGCGCCAGCAGCCAATCGATAGCGGGCACCGGGGAGCTGTTTTTT
>NA|TRBJ2-3|TRBD2|TRBV5-4
CASSSPLGGGAENTQYF
TGTGCCAGCAGTTCACCACTAGGCGGGGGGGCCGAAAATACGCAGTATTTT
>medium-sized|TRBJ1-1|NA|TRBV29-1
CSVEGSARNTEAFF
TGCAGCGTTGAAGGATCCGCCAGGAACACTGAAGCTTTCTTT
>NA|TRBJ2-1|TRBD2|TRBV7-2
CASSFGGRVDSEQFF
TGTGCCAGCAGCTTTGGCGGGAGGGTTGATTCTGAGCAGTTCTTC
>many|TRBJ1-4|NA|TRBV15
CATSRDLGRRNNEKLFF
TGTGCCACCAGCAGAGATCTGGGCCGTCGGAATAATGAAAAACTGTTTTTT
>NA|TRBJ1-4|NA|TRBV29-1
CSVDRGSGEKLFF
TGCAGCGTTGACAGGGGCTCCGGCGAAAAACTGTTTTTT
>NA|TRBJ2-2|TRBD1|TRBV4-1
CASSQELLQGAKSPGELFF
TGCGCCAGCAGCCAAGAACTCCTACAGGGGGCGAAGAGCCCCGGGGAGCTGTTTTTT
>NA|TRBJ2-1|TRBD1|TRBV7-9
CASSLASVGTGSYNEQFF
TGTGCCAGCAGCTTAGCCTCGGTTGGGACAGGTTCCTACAATGAGCAGTTCTTC
>NA|TRBJ1-6|NA|TRBV2
CASRATRRGDSPLHF
TGTGCCAGCAGGGCAACGAGAAGGGGGGATTCACCCCTCCACTTT
>NA|TRBJ2-2|NA|TRBV4-3
CASSQGIWELGELFF
TGCGCCAGCAGCCAAGGAATATGGGAGCTCGGGGAGCTGTTTTTT
>NA|TRBJ2-1|TRBD2|TRBV29-1
CSVVLAEHYNEQFF
TGCAGCGTAGTACTAGCGGAACACTACAATGAGCAGTTCTTC
>few|TRBJ2-2|NA|TRBV7-9
CASSSPLRDTGELFF
TGTGCCAGCAGCTCCCCCCTGCGGGATACCGGGGAGCTGTTTTTT
>NA|TRBJ1-3|NA|TRBV4-1
CASSRGLGSGNTIYF
TGCGCCAGCAGCCGAGGGTTGGGCTCTGGAAACACCATATATTTT
>NA|TRBJ1-5|TRBD1|TRBV19
CASRGDRGGNQPQHF
TGTGCCAGTAGGGGAGACAGGGGGGGCAATCAGCCCCAGCATTTT
>few|TRBJ2-2|NA|TRBV5-1
CASSAEGARTGELFF
TGCGCCAGCAGCGCGGAGGGGGCGCGGACCGGGGAGCTGTTTTTT
>many|TRBJ1-3|NA|TRBV7-2
CASTADSGNTIYF
TGTGCCAGCACCGCGGACTCTGGAAACACCATATATTTT
>NA|TRBJ1-6|NA|TRBV7-2
CASSLAVGPPSLHF
TGTGCCAGCAGCCTCGCGGTGGGCCCTCCGTCCCTCCACTTT
>few|TRBJ1-1|NA|TRBV5-1
CASSLDGKNTEAFF
TGCGCCAGCAGCTTGGACGGGAAAAACACTGAAGCTTTCTTT
>NA|TRBJ1-2|NA|TRBV28
CASRTVNYGYTF
TGTGCCAGCAGAACGGTAAATTATGGCTACACCTTC
>NA|TRBJ2-4|TRBD2|TRBV5-4
CASSLWTSGGNIQYF
TGTGCCAGCAGCTTATGGACTAGCGGAGGGAACATTCAGTACTTC
>few|TRBJ2-5|TRBD2|TRBV7-2
CASSLIAGGPRQETQYF
TGTGCCAGCAGCCTAATAGCGGGGGGGCCACGGCAAGAGACCCAGTACTTC
>few|TRBJ2-3|NA|TRBV4-2
CASSQTRTRTDTQYF
TGTGCCAGCAGCCAAACGAGGACCCGCACAGATACGCAGTATTTT
>few|TRBJ2-3|TRBD1|TRBV10-3
CAIKRTGLPGTTDTQYF
TGTGCCATCAAGCGGACAGGGCTACCCGGAACCACAGATACGCAGTATTTT
>few|TRBJ1-3|NA|TRBV7-2
CASSSGISRNTIYF
TGTGCCAGCAGCTCCGGGATTAGTAGAAACACCATATATTTT